This T cell receptor beta chain was recorded in a study of post-analysis software for immune sequencing data. Whole-study results and caveats: The five TRBV segments detected at higher frequency in patients than in controls included TRBV5-6, TRBV5-1 and TRBV20-1.

With respect to this clonotype: Its cognate antigen is unknown.

CDR1 is SEHNR and CDR2 is FQNEAQ in the germline V gene (reference sequence). The CDR3 is 13 amino acids. TCR beta cDNA libraries included unique molecular identifiers. MiXCR was run by TCRdb on the PCR reads, yielding one entry per CDR3 protein. The sample lists some 690,000 distinct CDR3 sequences, 55% to 60% seen once, with about 11% in the top ten. The material sequenced was blood. The source of this sequence is a girl aged 2 to 9 with multiple sclerosis. This chain joins TRBV7-9 and TRBJ2-4; 7 bases align to TRBD1. The J call may be mistaken, given a closer DNA end match to TRBJ2-7. In DNA, the CDR3 is TGTGCCAGCAGCCTTCGGACAGGCCACGAGCAGTACTTC. Its translation: CASSLRTGHEQYF.